Listed here is a single T cell receptor (beta chain). Its antigen remains unidentified. This sample is part of a study of vaccination and CD4 T cells after COVID-19. Study context: Each enrolled participant received a two-dose regimen of either BNT162b2 or mRNA-1273 vaccine. Overlapping spike peptides served as the stimulus for the cells. These peptides came from SARS-CoV-2 and from the common cold coronaviruses HCoV-NL63, HCoV-OC43 and HCoV-229E.

The study sequenced cultured CD4+ T cell DNA using the Oncomine TCR Beta short-read assay. It was cultured CD4+ T cells from which genomic DNA was extracted. TCRdb ran MiXCR on the PCR reads and lists one entry per CDR3 protein. Here the sample spans about 13,000 distinct CDR3 sequences, 60% to 80% being singletons. Documented treatment: roughly 10-day PBMC culture with coronavirus spike peptide pools or control peptides (ViraFEST assay). Peptide-pool expansion of antigen-specific T cells preceded TCR sequencing in ViraFEST. V was trimmed by 6 bases and J by 2 bases, leaving 19 bases between them. Germline V gene data show CDR1 as DFQATT and CDR2 as SNEGSKA (reference sequence). CDR3 length: 15 residues.

The sequence came from a human donor who had recovered from COVID-19. The gene calls are TRBV20-1 and TRBJ2-5, with a weak D call TRBD2 (7 bases). Sequencing was done on a sample of CD4+ T cells from blood, cultured in vitro. This CDR3 is CSAGGGGALQETQYF. The CDR3 bases are TGCAGTGCAGGGGGAGGGGGAGCATTACAAGAGACCCAGTACTTC.